The present TCR beta chain was sequenced within a study of blood T cell repertoires in COVID-19. Trimming removed 4 bases from V and 1 base from J, with 11 bases in between. CDR1 SGHDT and CDR2 YYEEEE come from the germline V gene. This CDR3 is built from 14 residues. Authors' methods: For nucleated cells, counts were estimated from reference gene primer amplification. Sequenced by immunoSEQ multiplex PCR; TCRdb stores in-frame clones only, minus some. V and J calls and clone size are those listed in that table; D and trimming were worked out from the DNA. This repertoire shows about 380,000 clones, roughly 80% found once; its top ten account for more than 0.85%.

The TCR sequence derives from a human donor with acute or convalescent COVID-19. The donor label of this sample is uncertain. Sequencing input: peripheral blood. The chain joins TRBV5-6 to TRBJ1-1; D possibly corresponds to TRBD1 (6 bases). CDR3 sequence reads: CASSGETGNTEAFF. The CDR3 coding sequence is TGTGCCAGCAGCGGAGAGACAGGGAACACTGAAGCTTTCTTT.